The clone carrying this TCR beta chain appeared a single time. What it binds is unknown. The sample originates from a study of siplizumab effects on memory and regulatory T cells. TCRdb's copy holds only in-frame clones and misses some; the assay was immunoSEQ multiplex PCR. The sample consists of about 120,000 clones, about 94% of them appearing once. The CDR3 is made up of 12 amino acids. The V gene's germline CDR1 is MNHNY and CDR2 SVGAGI (reference sequence). V was cut by 5 bases and J by 1 base, with 6 bases left in between. Study-wide points: In the presence of siplizumab, alloreactive sequences traceable to unstimulated CD4+ memory cells were significantly reduced. Poor capture below about 10^-5 frequency left most alloreactive clones unmapped to unstimulated subsets.

The chain combines TRBV6-6 with TRBJ2-7; the D is unclear. The material sequenced was non-Treg CD4+ T cells sorted from blood. The sequence was obtained from a human donor in good health. The CDR3 region has the DNA TGTGCCAGCAGTGGCACTTCCTACGAGCAGTACTTC. Its translation: CASSGTSYEQYF.